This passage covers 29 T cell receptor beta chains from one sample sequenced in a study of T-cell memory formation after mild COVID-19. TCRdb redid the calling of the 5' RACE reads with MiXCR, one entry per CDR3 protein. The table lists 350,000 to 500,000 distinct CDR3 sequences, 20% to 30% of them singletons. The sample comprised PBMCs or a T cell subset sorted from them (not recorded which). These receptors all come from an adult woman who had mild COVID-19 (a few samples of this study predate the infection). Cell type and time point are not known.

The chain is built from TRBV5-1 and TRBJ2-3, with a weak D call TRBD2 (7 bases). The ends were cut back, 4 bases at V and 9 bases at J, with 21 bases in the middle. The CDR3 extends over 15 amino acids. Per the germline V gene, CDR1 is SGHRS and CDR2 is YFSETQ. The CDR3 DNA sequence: TGCGCCAGCAGCGCCTGGGACACCACCGGGGGGACGCAGTATTTT. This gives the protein CASSAWDTTGGTQYF.

CDR3 sequence reads: CSVEDGNSYEQYF. The CDR3 DNA follows: TGCAGCGTTGAAGACGGGAACTCCTACGAGCAGTACTTC. The chain is built from TRBV29-1 and TRBJ2-7; a weak D match, TRBD2 (5 bases). This CDR3 is 13 amino acids long. The V and J ends lost 0 bases and 0 bases respectively, with 6 bases between them. Germline values: CDR1 SQVTM, CDR2 ANQGSEA.

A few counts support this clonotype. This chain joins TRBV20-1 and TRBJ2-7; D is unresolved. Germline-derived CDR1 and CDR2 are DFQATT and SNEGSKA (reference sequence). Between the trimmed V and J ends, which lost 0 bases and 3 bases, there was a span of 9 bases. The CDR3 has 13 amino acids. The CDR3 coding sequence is TGCAGTGCTAGAGATCGGCTTCTCTACGAGCAGTACTTC. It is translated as CSARDRLLYEQYF.

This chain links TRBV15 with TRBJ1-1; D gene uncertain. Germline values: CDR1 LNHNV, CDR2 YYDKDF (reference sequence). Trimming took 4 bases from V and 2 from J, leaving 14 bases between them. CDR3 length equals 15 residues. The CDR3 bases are TGTGCCACCAGCACCCGGGATGGAAGTAACACTGAAGCTTTCTTT. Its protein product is CATSTRDGSNTEAFF.

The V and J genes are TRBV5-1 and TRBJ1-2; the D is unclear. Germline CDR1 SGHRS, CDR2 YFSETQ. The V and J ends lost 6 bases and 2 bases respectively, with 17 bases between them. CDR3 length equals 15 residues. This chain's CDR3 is CASTQGGGRNYGYTF. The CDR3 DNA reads TGCGCCAGCACCCAAGGCGGTGGGAGGAACTATGGCTACACCTTC.

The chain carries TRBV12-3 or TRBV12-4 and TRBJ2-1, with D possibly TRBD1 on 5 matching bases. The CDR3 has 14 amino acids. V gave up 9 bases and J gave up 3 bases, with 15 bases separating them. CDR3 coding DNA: TGTGCCAGTAGGAGCCCGGACATCTACAATGAGCAGTTCTTC. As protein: CASRSPDIYNEQFF.

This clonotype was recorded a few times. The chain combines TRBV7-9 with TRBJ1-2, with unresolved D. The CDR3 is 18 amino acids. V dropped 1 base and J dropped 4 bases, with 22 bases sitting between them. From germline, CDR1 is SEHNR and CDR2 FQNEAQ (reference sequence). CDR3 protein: CASSLVVADRTSVYGYTF. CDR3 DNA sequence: TGTGCCAGCAGCTTAGTGGTAGCGGACCGAACTTCCGTCTATGGCTACACCTTC. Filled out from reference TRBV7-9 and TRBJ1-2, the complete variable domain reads DTGVSQNPRHKITKRGQNVTFRCDPISEHNRLYWYRQTLGQGPEFLTYFQNEAQLEKSRLLSDRFSAERPKGSFSTLEIQRTEQGDSAMYLCASSLVVADRTSVYGYTFGSGTRLTVV.

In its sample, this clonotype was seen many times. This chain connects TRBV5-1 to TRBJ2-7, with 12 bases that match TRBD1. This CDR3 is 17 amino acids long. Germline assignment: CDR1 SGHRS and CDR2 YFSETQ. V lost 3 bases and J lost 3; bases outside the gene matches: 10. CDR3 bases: TGCGCCAGCAGCTCGGGACAGGGGGCGAGTCGAGTCTACGAGCAGTACTTC. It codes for CASSSGQGASRVYEQYF.

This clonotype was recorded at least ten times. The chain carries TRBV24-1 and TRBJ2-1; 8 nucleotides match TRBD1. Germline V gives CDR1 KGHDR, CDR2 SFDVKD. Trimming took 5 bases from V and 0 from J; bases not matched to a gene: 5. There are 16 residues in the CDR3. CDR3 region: CATSGAGGDSYNEQFF. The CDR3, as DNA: TGTGCCACCAGTGGGGCAGGGGGCGACTCCTACAATGAGCAGTTCTTC.

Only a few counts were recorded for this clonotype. CDR3 coding DNA: TGTGCCAGCAGTCCGCTAGCAGGGGGTCAGCCCCAGCATTTT. Protein: CASSPLAGGQPQHF. The rearrangement uses TRBV12-3 or TRBV12-4 and TRBJ1-5; 7 bases match TRBD1. The CDR3 extends over 14 amino acids. The trim removed 5 bases at V and 6 bases at J, leaving 7 bases unmatched.

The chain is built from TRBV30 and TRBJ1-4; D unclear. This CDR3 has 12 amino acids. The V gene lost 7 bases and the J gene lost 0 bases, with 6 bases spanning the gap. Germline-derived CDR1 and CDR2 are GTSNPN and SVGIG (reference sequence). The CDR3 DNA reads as TGTGCCTACATGACAACTAATGAAAAACTGTTTTTT. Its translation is CAYMTTNEKLFF.

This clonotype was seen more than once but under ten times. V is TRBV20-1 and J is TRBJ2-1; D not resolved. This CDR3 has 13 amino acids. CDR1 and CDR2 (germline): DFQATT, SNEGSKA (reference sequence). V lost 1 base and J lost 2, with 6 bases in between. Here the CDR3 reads CSARAPTYNEQFF. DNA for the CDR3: TGCAGTGCTAGAGCTCCTACCTACAATGAGCAGTTCTTC.

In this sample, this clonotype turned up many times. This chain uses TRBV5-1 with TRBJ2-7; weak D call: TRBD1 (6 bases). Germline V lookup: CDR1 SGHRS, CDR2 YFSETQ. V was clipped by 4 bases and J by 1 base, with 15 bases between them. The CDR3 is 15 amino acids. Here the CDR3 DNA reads TGCGCCAGCAGCCCCGAAGGACAGAGGTCCTACGAGCAGTACTTC. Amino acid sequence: CASSPEGQRSYEQYF.

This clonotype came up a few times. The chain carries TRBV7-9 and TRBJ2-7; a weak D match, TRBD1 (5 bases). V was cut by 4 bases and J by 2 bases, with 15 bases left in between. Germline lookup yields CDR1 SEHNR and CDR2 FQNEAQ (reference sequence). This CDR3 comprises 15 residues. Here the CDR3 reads CASSSEDMIPYEQYF. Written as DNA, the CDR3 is TGTGCCAGCAGCTCCGAGGACATGATCCCCTACGAGCAGTACTTC.

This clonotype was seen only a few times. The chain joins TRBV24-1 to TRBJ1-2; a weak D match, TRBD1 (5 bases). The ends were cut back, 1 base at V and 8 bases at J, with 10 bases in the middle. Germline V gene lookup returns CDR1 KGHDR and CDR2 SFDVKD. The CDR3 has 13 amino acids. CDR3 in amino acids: CATSDFTGDGYTF. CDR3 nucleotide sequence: TGTGCCACCAGTGATTTTACCGGGGACGGCTACACCTTC.

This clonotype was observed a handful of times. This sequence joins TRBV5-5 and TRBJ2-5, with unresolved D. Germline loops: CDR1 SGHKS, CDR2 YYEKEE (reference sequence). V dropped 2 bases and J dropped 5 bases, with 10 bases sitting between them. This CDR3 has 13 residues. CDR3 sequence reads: CASSLLVSETQYF. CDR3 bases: TGTGCCAGCAGCTTATTAGTTAGCGAGACCCAGTACTTC.

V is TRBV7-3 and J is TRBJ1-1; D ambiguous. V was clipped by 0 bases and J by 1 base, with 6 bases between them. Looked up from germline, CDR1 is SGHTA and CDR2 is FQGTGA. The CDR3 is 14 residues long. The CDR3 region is CASSLTNRNTEAFF. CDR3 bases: TGTGCCAGCAGCTTAACGAACAGGAACACTGAAGCTTTCTTT.

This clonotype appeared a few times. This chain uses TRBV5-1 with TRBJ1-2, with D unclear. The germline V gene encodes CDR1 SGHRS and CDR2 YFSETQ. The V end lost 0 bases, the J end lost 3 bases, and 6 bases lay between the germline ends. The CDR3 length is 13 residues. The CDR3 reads CASSLADYYGYTF. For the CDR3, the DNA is TGCGCCAGCAGCTTGGCCGACTACTATGGCTACACCTTC.

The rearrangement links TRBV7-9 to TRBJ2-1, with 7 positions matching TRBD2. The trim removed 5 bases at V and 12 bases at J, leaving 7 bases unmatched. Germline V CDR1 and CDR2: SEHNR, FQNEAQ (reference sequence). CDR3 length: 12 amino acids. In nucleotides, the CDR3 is TGTGCCAGCAGCCCCGAGTGGGAGGGGCAGTTCTTC. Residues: CASSPEWEGQFF.

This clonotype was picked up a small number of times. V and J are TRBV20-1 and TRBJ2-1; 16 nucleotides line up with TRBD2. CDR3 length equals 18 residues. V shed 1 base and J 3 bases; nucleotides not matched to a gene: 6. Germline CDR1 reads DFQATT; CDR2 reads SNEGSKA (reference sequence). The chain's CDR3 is CSARVGTSGGERYNEQFF. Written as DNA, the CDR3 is TGCAGTGCTAGAGTCGGGACTAGCGGGGGGGAACGCTACAATGAGCAGTTCTTC.

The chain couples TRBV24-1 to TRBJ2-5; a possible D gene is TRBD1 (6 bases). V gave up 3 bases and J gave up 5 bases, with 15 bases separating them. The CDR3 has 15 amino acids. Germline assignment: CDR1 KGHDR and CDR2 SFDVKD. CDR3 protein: CATSDRTVVGETQYF. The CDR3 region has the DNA TGTGCCACCAGTGATAGGACAGTTGTTGGGGAGACCCAGTACTTC.

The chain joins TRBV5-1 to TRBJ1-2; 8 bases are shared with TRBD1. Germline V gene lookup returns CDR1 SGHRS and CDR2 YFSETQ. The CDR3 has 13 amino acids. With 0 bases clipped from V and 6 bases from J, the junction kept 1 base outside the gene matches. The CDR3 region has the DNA TGCGCCAGCAGCTTGGACAGGGGGGATGGCTACACCTTC. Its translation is CASSLDRGDGYTF.

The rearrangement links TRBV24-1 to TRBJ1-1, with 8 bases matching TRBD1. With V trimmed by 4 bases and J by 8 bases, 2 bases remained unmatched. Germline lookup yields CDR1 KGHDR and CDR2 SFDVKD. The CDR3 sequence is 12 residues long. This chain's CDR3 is CATSDRDREAFF. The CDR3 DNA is TGTGCCACCAGTGACCGGGACAGGGAAGCTTTCTTT.

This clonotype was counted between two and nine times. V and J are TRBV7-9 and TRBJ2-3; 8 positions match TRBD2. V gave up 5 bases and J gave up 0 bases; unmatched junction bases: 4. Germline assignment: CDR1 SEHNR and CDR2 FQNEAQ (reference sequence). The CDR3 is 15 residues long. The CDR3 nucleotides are TGTGCCAGCAGCCAACGGGGGGGTAGCACAGATACGCAGTATTTT. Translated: CASSQRGGSTDTQYF. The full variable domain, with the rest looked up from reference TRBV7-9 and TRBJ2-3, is DTGVSQNPRHKITKRGQNVTFRCDPISEHNRLYWYRQTLGQGPEFLTYFQNEAQLEKSRLLSDRFSAERPKGSFSTLEIQRTEQGDSAMYLCASSQRGGSTDTQYFGPGTRLTVL.

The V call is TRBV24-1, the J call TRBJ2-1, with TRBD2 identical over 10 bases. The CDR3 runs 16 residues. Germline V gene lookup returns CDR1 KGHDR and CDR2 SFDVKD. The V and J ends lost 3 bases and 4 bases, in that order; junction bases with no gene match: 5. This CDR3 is CATSDQTSGLYNEQFF. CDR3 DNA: TGTGCCACCAGTGATCAGACTAGCGGGTTATACAATGAGCAGTTCTTC.

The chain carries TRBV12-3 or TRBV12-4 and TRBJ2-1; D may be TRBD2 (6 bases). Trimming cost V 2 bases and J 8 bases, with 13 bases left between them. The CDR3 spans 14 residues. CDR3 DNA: TGTGCCAGCAGTTTATCCGGGGGAGGAGATGAGCAGTTCTTC. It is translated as CASSLSGGGDEQFF.

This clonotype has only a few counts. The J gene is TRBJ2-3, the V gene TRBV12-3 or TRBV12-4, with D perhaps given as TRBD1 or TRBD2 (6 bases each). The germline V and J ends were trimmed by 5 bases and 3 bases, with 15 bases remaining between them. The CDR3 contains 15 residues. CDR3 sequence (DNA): TGTGCCAGCAGTGGCGGCGGGACACGGACAGATACGCAGTATTTT. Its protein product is CASSGGGTRTDTQYF.

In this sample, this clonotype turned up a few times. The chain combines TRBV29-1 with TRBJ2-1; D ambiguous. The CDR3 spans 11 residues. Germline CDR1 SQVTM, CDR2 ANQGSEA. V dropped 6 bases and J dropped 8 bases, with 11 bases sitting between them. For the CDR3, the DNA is TGCAGCGTCACAAGGGTTGATGAGCAGTTCTTC. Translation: CSVTRVDEQFF.

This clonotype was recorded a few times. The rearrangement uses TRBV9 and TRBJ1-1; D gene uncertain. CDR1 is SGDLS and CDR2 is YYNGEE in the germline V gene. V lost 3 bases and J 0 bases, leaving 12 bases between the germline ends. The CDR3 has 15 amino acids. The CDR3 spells CASSARLAVNTEAFF. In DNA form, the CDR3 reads TGTGCCAGCAGCGCCCGCCTAGCGGTGAACACTGAAGCTTTCTTT.